The sequence of this T cell receptor (beta chain) was determined in a study of regulatory T cells in long-lasting Graves disease. The time point denotes: newly diagnosed GD, antithyroid drugs for less than 3 months. The authors made the TCR library using RNA they extracted from PBMCs. Germline CDR1 SNHLY, CDR2 FYNNEI. Trimming took off 8 bases at V and 1 base at J, with 11 bases between the two ends. The CDR3 totals 13 residues. Combining iRepertoire HTBI primers with Arm-PCR of CDR3 regions, the authors built TCR beta libraries. TCRdb passed the multiplex PCR reads through MiXCR, listing each CDR3 protein once. The top ten hold approximately 12% of the sample, which has roughly 420,000 distinct CDR3 sequences, 16% seen once. This sample was also put to use in a study of T cells in Graves' hyperthyroidism and ophthalmopathy.

The clonotype comes from a woman in her thirties with Graves disease. The source material was peripheral blood mononuclear cells (PBMCs), sampled at new diagnosis, from a patient treated with antithyroid drugs. V and J are TRBV2 and TRBJ1-1, with TRBD1 as a possible D gene (6 bases). The CDR3: CASYAGANTEAFF. The CDR3 DNA follows: TGTGCCAGCTACGCAGGGGCGAACACTGAAGCTTTCTTT.